This TCR beta chain was found in a study of blood T cell repertoires in COVID-19. Assay: immunoSEQ multiplex PCR; the TCRdb copy retains only in-frame clones and omits some. The table lists about 170,000 clones, roughly 88% of them singletons, with almost 5% in the top ten. Germline trimming cut 4 bases from V and 6 bases from J; bases unmatched to any gene: 10. The germline CDR1 and CDR2 sequences are MNHNS and SASEGT. The CDR3 has 16 residues. This receptor was taken from a man aged 18 to 29 with COVID-19, enrolled during active disease. The rearrangement joins TRBV6-1 to TRBJ1-5; 9 bases map to TRBD1. The sequenced material came from peripheral blood. The CDR3, as DNA: TGTGCCAGCAGTGTGGGGGACAGGGTACTGAGTCAGCCCCAGCATTTT. Its translation is CASSVGDRVLSQPQHF.